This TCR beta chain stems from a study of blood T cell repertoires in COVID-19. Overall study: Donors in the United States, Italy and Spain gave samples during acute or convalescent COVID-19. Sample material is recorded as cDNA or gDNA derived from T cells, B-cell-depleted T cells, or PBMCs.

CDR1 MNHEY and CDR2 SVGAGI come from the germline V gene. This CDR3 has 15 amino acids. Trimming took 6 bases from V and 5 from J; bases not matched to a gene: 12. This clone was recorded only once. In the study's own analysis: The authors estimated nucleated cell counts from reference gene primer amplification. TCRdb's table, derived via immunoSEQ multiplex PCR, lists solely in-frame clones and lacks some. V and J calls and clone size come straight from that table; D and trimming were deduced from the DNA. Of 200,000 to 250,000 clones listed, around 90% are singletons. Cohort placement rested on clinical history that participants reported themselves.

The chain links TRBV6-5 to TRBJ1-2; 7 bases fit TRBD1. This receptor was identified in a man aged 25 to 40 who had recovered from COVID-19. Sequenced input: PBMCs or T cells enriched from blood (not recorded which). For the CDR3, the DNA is TGTGCCAGCAGCTCCCAGGACAGGTTTAAATATGGCTACACCTTC. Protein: CASSSQDRFKYGYTF.